Here is one TCR beta chain with its context. Trimming pared 6 bases from V and 5 bases from J, leaving 17 bases between. This CDR3 contains 15 residues. CDR1 is SNHLY, CDR2 FYNNEI, per germline. Authors' processing steps: Amplifying reference gene primers gave estimates of nucleated cell counts. The table came from immunoSEQ multiplex PCR; TCRdb's copy has only in-frame clones and leaves some out. The V and J calls and clone size are taken from that table; D and trimming were inferred from the DNA. The table has around 450,000 clones, around 89% seen once. This record comes from a study of blood T cell repertoires in COVID-19.

The material sequenced was peripheral blood. This chain uses TRBV2 with TRBJ1-5, with D perhaps TRBD1 (5 bases). This clonotype originated in a woman in her 30s with acute or convalescent COVID-19. This chain's CDR3 is CASSIRRGGDQPQHF. CDR3 nucleotides: TGTGCCAGCAGCATCCGACGGGGGGGGGATCAGCCCCAGCATTTT.